Listed here is a single T cell receptor (beta chain). Between the trimmed V and J ends, which lost 5 bases and 5 bases, there was a span of 14 bases. The germline V gene has CDR1 SGHRS and CDR2 YFSETQ. This CDR3 is built from 14 residues. Specified time point: before trial treatment. The data were obtained in a study of low-dose radiotherapy and immunotherapy resistance in tumors. With TRAV- and TRBV-specific primers, first-strand cDNA was made, covering the alpha and beta chains. A roughly 20-cycle PCR with a constant-region primer and V-primer adapter amplified TCRs. In TCRdb, the reads were re-called with MiXCR into one record per CDR3 protein. The sample holds tens of thousands of distinct CDR3 sequences, around 31% seen once.

J is TRBJ2-1 and V is TRBV5-1; a weak D match, TRBD1 (6 bases). The receptor was isolated from a female donor with ovarian cancer. The sequences come from PBMCs, collected before treatment. CDR3 sequence reads: CASRARDKDNEQFF. The CDR3 DNA reads TGCGCCAGCAGGGCCCGGGACAAAGACAATGAGCAGTTCTTC. Drawing the rest from reference TRBV5-1 and TRBJ2-1, the complete variable domain is KAGVTQTPRYLIKTRGQQVTLSCSPISGHRSVSWYQQTPGQGLQFLFEYFSETQRNKGNFPGRFSGRQFSNSRSEMNVSTLELGDSALYLCASRARDKDNEQFFGPGTRLTVL.